A selection of T cell receptor beta chains follows, all from one sample in a study of OX40 agonist ivuxolimab in advanced cancers. Assay: immunoSEQ multiplex PCR; the TCRdb copy retains only in-frame clones and omits some. The sample lists some 54,000 clones; 77% were seen once. The sequenced sample was CD4+ or CD8+ T cells sorted from blood, obtained in a trial of the OX40 agonist ivuxolimab. The receptors originated from an adult with an advanced solid tumor such as melanoma, head and neck, liver or kidney cancer. The CDR3 runs from the conserved cysteine through the conserved F or W. The D gene is left open where the match is weak. Clone size appears in some rows only: once, few, many, or a class for an expanded clone.

V,D,size,J,CDR3,DNA
TRBV19,TRBD1,-,TRBJ1-2,CASSIGRQGRYGYTF,TGTGCCAGTAGTATCGGGAGACAGGGACGGTATGGCTACACCTTC
TRBV9,TRBD1,-,TRBJ1-3,CASSAGTVLGNTIYF,TGTGCCAGCAGCGCTGGGACAGTCTTAGGAAACACCATATATTTT
TRBV29-1,-,once,TRBJ1-1,CSVKGRMNTEAFF,TGCAGCGTGAAGGGACGGATGAACACTGAAGCTTTCTTT
TRBV7-3,TRBD2,-,TRBJ2-1,CASSSTGTTIEQFF,TGTGCCAGCAGCTCGACCGGGACTACCATTGAGCAGTTCTTC
TRBV6-5,TRBD1,-,TRBJ1-2,CASSGDRSNYGYTF,TGTGCCAGCAGTGGGGACAGGAGTAACTATGGCTACACCTTC
TRBV5-8,TRBD1,-,TRBJ2-5,CASSLEQGAGAQYF,TGTGCCAGCAGCTTGGAGCAGGGGGCAGGGGCCCAGTACTTC
TRBV2,TRBD1,-,TRBJ1-2,CASQTGGWGYTF,TGTGCCTCCCAGACAGGGGGCTGGGGCTACACCTTC
TRBV30,-,-,TRBJ2-7,CAWSVLKGTLDEQYF,TGTGCCTGGAGTGTACTTAAGGGGACTCTGGACGAGCAGTACTTC
TRBV5-1,-,-,TRBJ2-5,CASSLGAAGEAETQYF,TGCGCCAGCAGCTTGGGGGCCGCAGGGGAGGCAGAGACCCAGTACTTC
TRBV10-3,-,-,TRBJ1-1,CAISGLNTEAFF,TGTGCCATCAGCGGCCTAAACACTGAAGCTTTCTTT
TRBV5-1,-,-,TRBJ2-1,CASSPDQASDEQFF,TGCGCCAGCAGCCCGGACCAGGCTTCCGATGAGCAGTTCTTC
TRBV7-2,TRBD1,-,TRBJ1-2,CASSPRDLSGGSGYTF,TGTGCCAGCAGCCCAAGGGATTTATCAGGGGGAAGCGGCTACACCTTC
TRBV7-2,-,-,TRBJ1-5,CASSFAVLSNQPQHF,TGTGCCAGCAGCTTCGCGGTCCTTAGCAATCAGCCCCAGCATTTT
TRBV7-9,-,-,TRBJ1-2,CASSLHGVGYGYTF,TGTGCCAGCAGCTTACACGGGGTTGGGTATGGCTACACCTTC
TRBV28,TRBD1,few,TRBJ1-1,CASSTGQGKAFF,TGTGCCAGCAGCACGGGACAGGGTAAGGCTTTCTTT
TRBV11-2,-,-,TRBJ2-7,CASSLGLVGRPTSYEQYF,TGTGCCAGCAGCTTAGGGCTAGTAGGGCGGCCGACCTCCTACGAGCAGTACTTC
TRBV5-5,-,-,TRBJ2-3,CASSPPGADTQYF,TGTGCCAGCAGCCCACCCGGGGCAGATACGCAGTATTTT
TRBV4-1,-,once,TRBJ2-5,CASSPRAGNEETQYF,TGCGCCAGCAGCCCCCGGGCGGGAAATGAGGAGACCCAGTACTTC
TRBV11-2,TRBD1,-,TRBJ1-1,CASREQGSNTEAFF,TGTGCCAGCAGAGAACAGGGGTCGAACACTGAAGCTTTCTTT
TRBV4-1,-,-,TRBJ2-7,CASSQGSPRSYEQYF,TGCGCCAGCAGCCAAGGAAGTCCTAGATCCTACGAGCAGTACTTC
TRBV25-1,-,-,TRBJ2-5,CASSEYGVSETQYF,TGTGCCAGCAGTGAATATGGGGTTTCGGAGACCCAGTACTTC
TRBV7-3,-,-,TRBJ2-1,CASTPSSRSEQFF,TGTGCCAGCACCCCTTCGTCAAGGAGTGAGCAGTTCTTC
TRBV5-6,-,-,TRBJ1-1,CASSLDWGRIGTEAFF,TGTGCCAGCAGCTTGGACTGGGGGCGAATTGGTACTGAAGCTTTCTTT
TRBV11-2,TRBD2,once,TRBJ2-3,CASSSGRGDTDTQYF,TGTGCCAGCAGCTCGGGGCGGGGGGACACAGATACGCAGTATTTT
TRBV5-1,-,once,TRBJ2-5,CASSLTGPSRETQYF,TGCGCCAGCAGCTTAACAGGACCCTCCCGGGAGACCCAGTACTTC
TRBV7-9,-,-,TRBJ2-1,CASSSNTLYNEQFF,TGTGCCAGCAGCTCGAACACCCTATACAATGAGCAGTTCTTC
TRBV11-3,-,-,TRBJ2-3,CASSLESTDTQYF,TGTGCCAGCAGCTTAGAAAGCACAGATACGCAGTATTTT
TRBV19,TRBD2,-,TRBJ2-1,CASTRGSGNEQFF,TGTGCCAGTACCCGCGGGAGCGGGAATGAGCAGTTCTTC
TRBV6-5,-,-,TRBJ1-2,CASSSDRAGYTF,TGTGCCAGCAGTTCGGACCGGGCTGGCTACACCTTC
TRBV30,-,-,TRBJ1-5,CAWSVEGNQPQHF,TGTGCCTGGAGTGTTGAGGGCAATCAGCCCCAGCATTTT
TRBV7-3,TRBD2,-,TRBJ2-1,CASSLGTGGPRDEQFF,TGTGCCAGCAGCTTAGGTACGGGAGGGCCGAGGGATGAGCAGTTCTTC
TRBV9,-,-,TRBJ1-6,CASSERPAGNSPLHF,TGTGCCAGCAGCGAGCGACCGGCGGGAAATTCACCCCTCCACTTT
TRBV29-1,-,-,TRBJ2-3,CSVLTADTQYF,TGCAGCGTCCTGACAGCGGATACGCAGTATTTT
TRBV18,TRBD1,-,TRBJ2-5,CASSPRTGGEETQYF,TGTGCCAGCTCACCAAGGACAGGGGGCGAAGAGACCCAGTACTTC
TRBV5-5,-,-,TRBJ1-6,CASSPSRDPGTRYNSPLHF,TGTGCCAGCAGTCCCTCCCGGGATCCGGGAACCAGGTATAATTCACCCCTCCACTTT
TRBV2,-,-,TRBJ1-2,CASSEAVNYGYTF,TGTGCCAGCAGTGAGGCGGTTAACTATGGCTACACCTTC
TRBV28,-,once,TRBJ1-3,CASRPGVGSGNTIYF,TGTGCCAGCAGGCCGGGGGTCGGCTCTGGAAACACCATATATTTT
TRBV28,TRBD1,few,TRBJ1-2,CASSDRENNYGYTF,TGTGCCAGCAGTGACAGGGAAAATAACTATGGCTACACCTTC